Shown below are 18 T cell receptor beta chains from a single sample sequenced in a study of identical twins. Each CDR3 protein is one row after TCRdb ran MiXCR on the 5' RACE reads. The data hold around 250,000 distinct CDR3 sequences, with 6.5% to 9.5% observed a single time. This sample was shared with a second study, whose subject was yellow fever vaccine responses in identical twins.

Specimen: CD8+ T cells sorted from blood. These receptor sequences come from a woman between 18 and 29 years old in good health.

This clonotype was seen a handful of times. J is TRBJ2-3 and V is TRBV12-3 or TRBV12-4, with TRBD2 identical over 8 bases. CDR3 length: 13 amino acids. With V trimmed by 9 bases and J by 4 bases, 6 bases remained unmatched. DNA for the CDR3: TGTGCCAGTGGCGGACTAGCAGCAGATACGCAGTATTTT. Its translation: CASGGLAADTQYF.

This clonotype has at least ten counts. This chain uses TRBV2 with TRBJ2-1; a possible D gene is TRBD2 (7 bases). Germline lookup yields CDR1 SNHLY and CDR2 FYNNEI. V was pared by 10 bases and J by 8 bases, with 18 bases between. The CDR3 has 13 residues. CDR3 protein: CATRGGGDDEQFF. CDR3 bases: TGTGCCACGAGAGGGGGGGGGGACGATGAGCAGTTCTTC.

A word on this clonotype: A much bigger clone sits one base away, suggesting this may be a read error. The chain uses TRBV29-1 and TRBJ2-1; 14 positions match TRBD2. J lost 7 bases, V lost 6 bases, and 8 bases had no gene match. Germline V gives CDR1 SQVTM, CDR2 ANQGSEA. The CDR3 length is 15 residues. In nucleotides, the CDR3 is TGCAGCGTCAGGGGACTAGCGGGAGTCTCGAATGAGCAGTTCTTC. This codes for CSVRGLAGVSNEQFF.

The chain uses TRBV20-1 and TRBJ2-1, with D uncertain. The germline gives CDR1 DFQATT, CDR2 SNEGSKA (reference sequence). CDR3 size: 16 residues. V was pared by 1 base and J by 5 bases, with 18 bases between. The CDR3 sequence: CSARAPPPDSDNEQFF. The CDR3 DNA sequence: TGCAGTGCTAGAGCCCCCCCTCCCGACTCGGACAATGAGCAGTTCTTC.

The CDR3 here is CASSIGDLTYEQYF. As DNA, the CDR3 is TGTGCCAGTAGTATTGGAGACTTGACCTACGAGCAGTACTTC. This chain connects TRBV19 to TRBJ2-7; no definite D call. The CDR3 consists of 14 residues. V lost 3 bases and J lost 2, with 11 bases in between. Per germline, CDR1 LNHDA and CDR2 SQIVND (reference sequence). Full variable domain (missing parts from reference TRBV19 and TRBJ2-7): DGGITQSPKYLFRKEGQNVTLSCEQNLNHDAMYWYRQDPGQGLRLIYYSQIVNDFQKGDIAEGYSVSREKKESFPLTVTSAQKNPTAFYLCASSIGDLTYEQYFGPGTRLTVT.

This clonotype was observed a handful of times. The J gene is TRBJ2-1, the V gene TRBV7-6, with D uncertain. Trimming took off 1 base at V and 8 bases at J, with 9 bases between the two ends. The CDR3 length is 13 residues. Germline lookup yields CDR1 SGHVS and CDR2 FNYEAQ. Here the CDR3 reads CASSLGVGDEQFF. CDR3 DNA: TGTGCCAGCAGCTTAGGGGTAGGAGATGAGCAGTTCTTC.

The CDR3 DNA is TGTGCCATCAGCTTCCGGGACGGAACCTACGAGCAGTACTTC. Encoded protein: CAISFRDGTYEQYF. The chain joins TRBV10-3 to TRBJ2-7; TRBD1 or TRBD2 may be the D gene (5 bases each). The V gene's germline CDR1 is ENHRY and CDR2 SYGVKD. CDR3 length: 14 amino acids. Trimming pared 6 bases from V and 2 bases from J, leaving 14 bases between.

The rearrangement links TRBV27 to TRBJ2-1; tentatively, D is TRBD2 (6 bases). Per the germline V gene, CDR1 is MNHEY and CDR2 is SMNVEV (reference sequence). V shed 5 bases and J shed 6 bases, with 11 bases lying between them. The CDR3 consists of 13 residues. The CDR3, as DNA: TGTGCCAGCAGTCAGGACTACATCAATGAGCAGTTCTTC. It encodes CASSQDYINEQFF.

This clonotype has more than one count but fewer than ten. The chain employs TRBV14 and TRBJ2-2; the D call may be TRBD1 or TRBD2 (5 bases each). V lost 3 bases and J 3 bases, leaving 23 bases between the germline ends. This CDR3 has 19 amino acids. CDR1 and CDR2 from the germline V gene are SGHDN and FVKESK. DNA of the CDR3: TGTGCCAGCAGCCAGAAAGAACAGAAGGGACCAATATACACCGGGGAGCTGTTTTTT. Translating gives CASSQKEQKGPIYTGELFF.

This clonotype was seen only a few times. CDR3 loop: CASSSTLAGEGAAQYF. CDR3 coding DNA: TGTGCCAGCAGTTCAACGCTAGCGGGAGAAGGTGCGGCCCAGTACTTC. This chain connects TRBV6-5 to TRBJ2-5, with TRBD2 matching 10 bases. Germline lookup yields CDR1 MNHEY and CDR2 SVGAGI. The CDR3 totals 16 residues. V lost 4 bases and J lost 9; bases outside the gene matches: 14.

The chain couples TRBV6-1 to TRBJ2-2; TRBD2 agrees at 7 bases. Trimming removed 5 bases from V and 4 bases from J; junction bases left unmatched: 7. The CDR3 has 15 residues. Per the germline V gene, CDR1 is MNHNS and CDR2 is SASEGT. The CDR3 bases are TGTGCCAGCAGTACAAGCCGGGAGGCCACCGGGGAGCTGTTTTTT. As protein: CASSTSREATGELFF.

There are many counts of this clonotype. The gene calls are TRBV7-2 and TRBJ2-1; 12 bases are shared with TRBD2. J was trimmed by 8 bases and V by 6 bases; bases with no gene match: 5. Germline V gene sequence: CDR1 SGHTA, CDR2 FQGNSA. The CDR3 is made up of 14 amino acids. CDR3 nucleotides: TGTGCCAGCAGTACTAGCGGGAGGTTGGATGAGCAGTTCTTC. Translation gives CASSTSGRLDEQFF.

This clonotype was counted many times. This chain links TRBV5-6 with TRBJ2-1; D is unresolved. The ends were cut back, 1 base at V and 10 bases at J, with 9 bases in the middle. CDR1 is SGHDT and CDR2 is YYEEEE in the germline V gene. The CDR3 has 12 residues. The CDR3, as DNA: TGTGCCAGCAGCTTGCTCCATTTCGAGCAGTTCTTC. Its protein is CASSLLHFEQFF.

V is TRBV20-1 and J is TRBJ2-7; D is unresolved. This CDR3 has 11 residues. CDR1 and CDR2 (germline): DFQATT, SNEGSKA (reference sequence). Trimming pared 1 base from V and 5 bases from J, leaving 6 bases between. Here the CDR3 reads CSARALHEQYF. CDR3 DNA: TGCAGTGCTAGAGCCCTCCACGAGCAGTACTTC.

This clonotype was counted between two and nine times. J is TRBJ2-3 and V is TRBV12-3 or TRBV12-4; D tentatively fits TRBD1 or TRBD2 (5 bases each). V lost 5 bases and J 0 bases, leaving 15 bases between the germline ends. The length of the CDR3 is 16 residues. The CDR3 bases are TGTGCCAGCAGTACGTTGGGGGTCTCTAGCACAGATACGCAGTATTTT. The encoded protein is CASSTLGVSSTDTQYF.

This clonotype appeared many times. The genes are TRBV12-3 or TRBV12-4 and TRBJ2-5; 8 nucleotides match TRBD1. The CDR3 length is 14 residues. V shed 6 bases, J shed 0 bases, and the junction held 3 bases outside the gene matches. The DNA for the CDR3 is TGTGCCAGCAGGTCAGGGGGCTACCAAGAGACCCAGTACTTC. It translates to CASRSGGYQETQYF.

This clonotype was detected only a few times. The gene calls are TRBV20-1 and TRBJ2-7; 9 bases map to TRBD1. V shed 2 bases and J 4 bases; nucleotides not matched to a gene: 12. CDR3 size: 16 residues. CDR1 and CDR2 (germline): DFQATT, SNEGSKA (reference sequence). CDR3 residues: CSARSAWDGTGYEQYF. The CDR3 nucleotides are TGCAGTGCTAGAAGCGCTTGGGACGGGACAGGGTACGAGCAGTACTTC.

This clonotype turned up a few times. The chain couples TRBV10-2 to TRBJ2-3; D could derive from TRBD1 or TRBD2 (6 bases each). CDR1 is WSHSY and CDR2 is SAAADI in the germline V gene. Trimming took 1 base from V and 6 from J, leaving 11 bases between them. CDR3 size: 14 residues. CDR3 amino acids: CASSEWRRGDTQYF. The DNA of the CDR3 is TGCGCCAGCAGTGAGTGGAGGAGGGGGGATACGCAGTATTTT.